The 22 T cell receptor beta chains below were found in one sample sequenced in a study of T cells in Graves' hyperthyroidism and ophthalmopathy. What was amplified from RNA transcripts were TCR beta CDR3 regions. Primed by the HTBI set, a first-round RT-PCR was run on the TCR CDR3. TCRdb re-called the multiplex PCR reads with MiXCR, one entry per CDR3 protein. The sample comprises 340,000 or so distinct CDR3 sequences, over 15% of which are singletons, and under 55% rests with the top ten. Sequencing was done on a sample of blood. The receptors come from a woman aged 45 to 65 with Graves' hyperthyroidism.

J is TRBJ2-1 and V is TRBV11-2; 10 bases are shared with TRBD2. The ends lost 3 bases at V and 12 bases at J; junction bases unmatched: 11. From germline, CDR1 is SGHAT and CDR2 FQNNGV. The CDR3 is 15 amino acids. The CDR3 spells CASSFSGLAAEGQFF. The DNA for the CDR3 is TGTGCCAGCAGCTTCAGCGGACTAGCGGCTGAAGGGCAGTTCTTC.

This chain joins TRBV7-8 and TRBJ2-3; no reliable D call. V was trimmed by 6 bases and J by 7 bases, leaving 11 bases between them. The V gene's germline CDR1 is SGHVS and CDR2 FQNEAQ. The CDR3 sequence is 12 residues long. CDR3 coding DNA: TGTGCCAGCAGTCTAGGGCTAAATACGCAGTATTTT. Encoded protein: CASSLGLNTQYF.

In this sample, this clonotype turned up a few times. V gene TRBV18 combines with J gene TRBJ1-3; no reliable D call. The CDR3 loop spans 16 amino acids. Germline V gene lookup returns CDR1 KGHSH and CDR2 LQKENI. Trimming pared 1 base from V and 1 base from J, leaving 11 bases between. The CDR3 here is CASSPRPDLSGNTIYF. CDR3 in DNA: TGTGCCAGCTCACCACGCCCGGACCTTTCTGGAAACACCATATATTTT.

The chain uses TRBV29-1 and TRBJ2-5; unclear D gene. V was trimmed by 5 bases and J by 1 base, leaving 11 bases between them. Germline loops: CDR1 SQVTM, CDR2 ANQGSEA. The CDR3 is 13 residues long. The CDR3: CSVRATPQETQYF. As DNA, the CDR3 is TGCAGCGTTCGCGCTACCCCCCAAGAGACCCAGTACTTC.

This chain joins TRBV11-3 and TRBJ2-3; 14 positions agree with TRBD2. Germline CDR1 reads SGHNT; CDR2 reads YENEEA. The CDR3 length is 19 residues. Losses at the gene ends were 3 bases for V and 3 bases for J; bases not matched to a gene: 11. The CDR3 DNA reads as TGTGCCAGCAGCTTGACGACTAGCGGGAGGGCCCAGGGAACAGATACGCAGTATTTT. This translates into CASSLTTSGRAQGTDTQYF.

V gene TRBV30 combines with J gene TRBJ2-1; tentative D call: TRBD2 (5 bases). Germline V gene lookup returns CDR1 GTSNPN and CDR2 SVGIG (reference sequence). The ends were cut back, 3 bases at V and 2 bases at J, with 11 bases in the middle. The CDR3 runs 14 residues. The CDR3 DNA sequence: TGTGCCTGGAGGGGAGCTGGACCCTACAATGAGCAGTTCTTC. Its translation is CAWRGAGPYNEQFF.

This chain connects TRBV29-1 to TRBJ2-7; D could derive from TRBD1 or TRBD2 (5 bases each). Trimming cost V 4 bases and J 5 bases, with 18 bases left between them. This CDR3 is built from 14 residues. From germline, CDR1 is SQVTM and CDR2 ANQGSEA. The CDR3 sequence is CSVGGRDPRHEQYF. CDR3 coding DNA: TGCAGCGTTGGGGGCCGGGACCCGCGCCACGAGCAGTACTTC.

CDR3 amino acids: CASTSSYNSPLHF. The CDR3, as DNA: TGTGCCTCCACAAGCTCCTATAATTCACCCCTCCACTTT. The chain couples TRBV30 to TRBJ1-6, with no clear D. V was cut by 7 bases and J by 0 bases, with 7 bases left in between. Germline CDR1 GTSNPN, CDR2 SVGIG (reference sequence). The CDR3 consists of 13 residues.

This clonotype turned up a few times. V gene TRBV10-3 combines with J gene TRBJ1-1; D remains ambiguous. The germline gives CDR1 ENHRY, CDR2 SYGVKD. Trimming took 4 bases from V and 5 from J, leaving 11 bases between them. CDR3 length: 13 residues. The CDR3 bases are TGTGCCATCAGTGTCGGACTGGGGACTGAAGCTTTCTTT. Protein sequence: CAISVGLGTEAFF.

This chain links TRBV6-2 or TRBV6-3 with TRBJ1-6; 7 bases fit TRBD1. This CDR3 has 16 amino acids. CDR1 is MNHEY, CDR2 SVGEGT, per germline. With 6 bases clipped from V and 8 bases from J, the junction kept 13 bases outside the gene matches. CDR3 region: CASRTGGGQIDSPLHF. CDR3 in DNA: TGTGCCAGCAGGACCGGGGGGGGACAGATCGATTCACCCCTCCACTTT.

This clonotype was counted between two and nine times. The V gene is TRBV7-2, the J gene TRBJ2-1; D could derive from TRBD1 or TRBD2 (5 bases each). The V end lost 2 bases, the J end lost 2 bases, and 10 bases lay between the germline ends. This CDR3 has 15 residues. Per germline, CDR1 SGHTA and CDR2 FQGNSA. The CDR3, as DNA: TGTGCCAGCAGCTTATGGGACGGACCCTACAATGAGCAGTTCTTC. Amino acids: CASSLWDGPYNEQFF.

This sequence joins TRBV6-1 and TRBJ2-1, with 11 bases matching TRBD2. Germline-derived CDR1 and CDR2 are MNHNS and SASEGT. CDR3 length: 15 amino acids. With 6 bases clipped from V and 4 bases from J, the junction kept 5 bases outside the gene matches. In nucleotides, the CDR3 is TGTGCCAGCAGGCACCTAGCGGGAGGTTACAATGAGCAGTTCTTC. Translated, it gives CASRHLAGGYNEQFF.

This clonotype was counted ten times or more. The chain is built from TRBV4-1 and TRBJ2-5; D is perhaps TRBD1 (6 bases). CDR1 and CDR2 (germline): MGHRA, YSYEKL. Deletions cut 6 bases from V and 4 bases from J, with 12 bases between. The CDR3 spans 13 residues. CDR3 sequence reads: CASSSRGRETQYF. CDR3 sequence (DNA): TGCGCCAGCAGTTCCAGGGGACGAGAGACCCAGTACTTC.

In this sample, this clonotype turned up a few times. The chain uses TRBV5-4 and TRBJ1-2; D is perhaps TRBD1 (5 bases). V was shortened by 4 bases and J by 8 bases, with 15 bases between the two germline ends. Germline assignment: CDR1 SGHNT and CDR2 YYREEE (reference sequence). The CDR3 contains 13 residues. Written as DNA, the CDR3 is TGTGCCAGCAGCCACCGGGACGGGGCGGGCTACACCTTC. Its protein product is CASSHRDGAGYTF.

This clonotype was seen at least ten times. This sequence joins TRBV7-8 and TRBJ1-1; D is undetermined. Trimming shortened V by 1 base and J by 11 bases, and 14 bases separated the two germline ends. Germline V gene lookup returns CDR1 SGHVS and CDR2 FQNEAQ. The CDR3 is made up of 13 amino acids. For the CDR3, the DNA is TGTGCCAGCAGCTTAGGAGGCGCTAAGAGGGCTTTCTTT. Translated: CASSLGGAKRAFF. Complete variable domain (other parts from reference TRBV7-8 and TRBJ1-1): GAGVSQSPRYKVAKRGQDVALRCDPISGHVSLFWYQQALGQGPEFLTYFQNEAQLDKSGLPSDRFFAERPEGSVSTLKIQRTQQEDSAVYLCASSLGGAKRAFFGQGTRLTVV.

This clonotype was counted ten times or more. The chain employs TRBV19 and TRBJ1-1, with a tentative D call TRBD1 (6 bases). CDR1 LNHDA and CDR2 SQIVND come from the germline V gene (reference sequence). This CDR3 is built from 16 residues. Trimming pared 5 bases from V and 4 bases from J, leaving 20 bases between. CDR3 residues: CASSGPPLGGRTEAFF. The DNA of the CDR3 is TGTGCCAGTAGTGGCCCGCCTTTAGGGGGACGCACTGAAGCTTTCTTT.

J is TRBJ2-1 and V is TRBV5-5, with 7 bases identical to TRBD1. This CDR3 comprises 16 residues. Germline V gene data show CDR1 as SGHKS and CDR2 as YYEKEE (reference sequence). Germline trimming cut 5 bases from V and 4 bases from J; bases unmatched to any gene: 12. CDR3 coding DNA: TGTGCCAGCAGTTATAACCGGGACAGCTTATACAATGAGCAGTTCTTC. It yields the protein CASSYNRDSLYNEQFF.

This clonotype has ten or more counts. The genes are TRBV18 and TRBJ1-5; possibly TRBD1 for D (5 bases). V was shortened by 1 base and J by 7 bases, with 8 bases between the two germline ends. The CDR3 sequence is 13 residues long. CDR1 and CDR2 (germline): KGHSH, LQKENI. CDR3 nucleotide sequence: TGTGCCAGCTCACCACAGGGGTCGCAGCCCCAGCATTTT. This encodes CASSPQGSQPQHF.

The chain carries TRBV20-1 and TRBJ1-2; 7 bases fit TRBD1. CDR3 length: 15 amino acids. V was pared by 6 bases and J by 10 bases, with 20 bases of the junction left unmatched. Germline CDR1 reads DFQATT; CDR2 reads SNEGSKA (reference sequence). CDR3 bases: TGCAGTGCCAGTCCCATTTCCGGGACAGAGGTTGACTACACCTTC. Residues: CSASPISGTEVDYTF.

This clonotype was seen more than once but under ten times. One end of the junction is discordant with germline, which a read error may explain. This chain uses TRBV12-3 or TRBV12-4 with TRBJ1-3; no definite D call. The CDR3 runs to 15 residues. The CDR3 nucleotides read TGTGTCAGCAGTTTCGGACCCTTAGTTGGAAACACCATATATTTT. Its protein product is CVSSFGPLVGNTIYF.

This clonotype appeared a few times. Possible read error: a much larger clone is one base away. The chain links TRBV12-3 or TRBV12-4 to TRBJ1-5; D remains ambiguous. V was clipped by 2 bases and J by 5 bases, with 4 bases between them. This CDR3 comprises 12 residues. CDR3 coding DNA: TGTGCCAGCAGTTTAAGCGATCAGCCCCAGCATTTT. Protein: CASSLSDQPQHF.

This clonotype was observed at least ten times. This chain connects TRBV29-1 to TRBJ2-5, with D possibly matching TRBD1 (6 bases). V lost 6 bases to trimming and J lost 4 bases, with 12 bases between them. Germline CDR1 and CDR2: SQVTM and ANQGSEA. This CDR3 spans 12 amino acids. CDR3 sequence reads: CSVDGQLETQYF. The CDR3 bases are TGCAGCGTGGACGGACAGTTAGAGACCCAGTACTTC.